These 10 T cell receptor beta chains were all obtained from the same sample, sequenced in a study of T cell repertoires in aging, cancer and after chemotherapy. The template was genomic DNA from peripheral blood, not RNA. Multiplex touch-down PCR with TRB-A/B primers amplified rearranged V-D-J TRB sequences. One entry per CDR3 protein, called by TCRdb with MiXCR from the multiplex PCR reads. The sample lists over 3,500 distinct CDR3 sequences, roughly 24% occurring once. The sample consisted of blood. These receptors all come from a human donor with a solid tumor.

The chain carries TRBV5-1 and TRBJ2-5, with D perhaps TRBD2 (7 bases). The CDR3 spans 14 residues. Between the trimmed V and J ends, which lost 4 bases and 2 bases, there was a span of 12 bases. The germline V gene has CDR1 SGHRS and CDR2 YFSETQ. The CDR3 is CASSQGGGQETQYF. For the CDR3, the DNA is TGCGCCAGCAGCCAAGGGGGGGGACAAGAGACCCAGTACTTC. The full variable domain, its missing parts supplied by reference TRBV5-1 and TRBJ2-5, is KAGVTQTPRYLIKTRGQQVTLSCSPISGHRSVSWYQQTPGQGLQFLFEYFSETQRNKGNFPGRFSGRQFSNSRSEMNVSTLELGDSALYLCASSQGGGQETQYFGPGTRLLVL.

By share, this clonotype counts as medium-sized. The V call is TRBV19, the J call TRBJ1-5; possible D gene TRBD1, 6 bases. Between the trimmed V and J ends, which lost 4 bases and 3 bases, there was a span of 13 bases. In germline, CDR1 is LNHDA, CDR2 SQIVND (reference sequence). This CDR3 comprises 15 residues. The CDR3 region is CASSTGAGNNQPQHF. CDR3 bases: TGTGCCAGTAGTACGGGGGCTGGGAACAATCAGCCCCAGCATTTT.

The chain is built from TRBV5-1 and TRBJ2-3; D is uncertain. The CDR3 has 12 amino acids. In germline, CDR1 is SGHRS, CDR2 YFSETQ. Trimming left V 3 bases short and J 5 bases short, with 7 bases between. The CDR3 DNA follows: TGCGCCAGCAGCTCACCTCAAGATACGCAGTATTTT. As protein: CASSSPQDTQYF. Filled out from reference TRBV5-1 and TRBJ2-3, the complete variable domain reads KAGVTQTPRYLIKTRGQQVTLSCSPISGHRSVSWYQQTPGQGLQFLFEYFSETQRNKGNFPGRFSGRQFSNSRSEMNVSTLELGDSALYLCASSSPQDTQYFGPGTRLTVL.

Concerning this clonotype: This CDR3 fails to terminate in the conserved phenylalanine or tryptophan, so it likely reflects a read error. The limits of the CDR3 on the DNA are not certain, so only TCRdb's listed CDR3 is given. The CDR3 protein is CASSKSLWTGQDPSEG. The V call is TRBV21-1, the J call TRBJ2-7; the DNA was not compared with TRBD1, the D call given in the table. TRBV21-1 is given as a pseudogene. The CDR3 has 16 residues if both end residues are counted.

This clonotype rates as medium-sized. The chain carries TRBV5-4 and TRBJ2-6; 9 bases agree with TRBD1. The length of the CDR3 is 18 residues. The trim removed 3 bases at V and 0 bases at J, leaving 7 bases unmatched. Germline V CDR1 and CDR2: SGHNT, YYREEE (reference sequence). This CDR3 is CASSSYRGRISGANVLTF. The DNA of the CDR3 is TGTGCCAGCAGCTCCTACAGGGGGCGCATCTCTGGGGCCAACGTCCTGACTTTC. Full variable domain (rest looked up from reference TRBV5-4 and TRBJ2-6): ETGVTQSPTHLIKTRGQQVTLRCSSQSGHNTVSWYQQALGQGPQFIFQYYREEENGRGNFPPRFSGLQFPNYSSELNVNALELDDSALYLCASSSYRGRISGANVLTFGAGSRLTVL.

By sample share, this clonotype is medium-sized. This chain links TRBV6-4 with TRBJ2-5; D unresolved. The ends were cut back, 3 bases at V and 6 bases at J, with 11 bases in the middle. The CDR3 spans 13 residues. The V gene's germline CDR1 is MRHNA and CDR2 SNTAGT. The CDR3 DNA follows: TGTGCCAGCAGTGAAGGGTTGAGGCAGACCCAGTACTTC. This codes for CASSEGLRQTQYF.

In its sample, this clonotype ranks as large. V gene TRBV29-1 combines with J gene TRBJ1-4; D unclear. There are 13 residues in the CDR3. Trimming cost V 4 bases and J 4 bases, with 10 bases left between them. CDR1 is SQVTM, CDR2 ANQGSEA, per germline. CDR3 in DNA: TGCAGCGTTGGTGGGGAGGGTAATGAAAAACTGTTTTTT. This encodes CSVGGEGNEKLFF.

By share, this clonotype ranks as medium-sized. The rearrangement uses TRBV5-4 and TRBJ1-4, with D uncertain. There are 13 residues in the CDR3. The V end lost 4 bases, the J end lost 8 bases, and 12 bases lay between the germline ends. Germline V CDR1 and CDR2: SGHNT, YYREEE (reference sequence). The CDR3 sequence is CASSPEVGEKLFF. As DNA, the CDR3 is TGTGCCAGCAGCCCGGAGGTGGGAGAAAAACTGTTTTTT. Filled out from reference TRBV5-4 and TRBJ1-4, the complete variable domain reads ETGVTQSPTHLIKTRGQQVTLRCSSQSGHNTVSWYQQALGQGPQFIFQYYREEENGRGNFPPRFSGLQFPNYSSELNVNALELDDSALYLCASSPEVGEKLFFGSGTQLSVL.

This clonotype is medium-sized by share. The CDR3 reads CASSWQGGTEAFF. The CDR3 region has the DNA TGTGCCAGCAGTTGGCAGGGTGGCACTGAAGCTTTCTTT. The chain has TRBV6-5 and TRBJ1-1, with D possibly matching TRBD1 (5 bases). The V end was cut by 4 bases, the J end by 4 bases, with 10 bases between. The germline V gene has CDR1 MNHEY and CDR2 SVGAGI. The CDR3 runs 13 residues.

Of note for this clonotype: Since a much larger clone is just one base distant, this may be a read error. The rearrangement uses TRBV7-9 and TRBJ2-2; 7 nucleotides align to TRBD2. CDR3 length: 17 residues. Germline CDR1 is SEHNR and CDR2 is FQNEAQ (reference sequence). The CDR3 reads CATSLVGGLANTGELFF. CDR3 DNA sequence: TGTGCCACCAGCTTAGTAGGTGGACTAGCGAACACCGGGGAGCTGTTTTTT. Drawing the rest from reference TRBV7-9 and TRBJ2-2, the complete variable domain is DTGVSQNPRHKITKRGQNVTFRCDPISEHNRLYWYRQTLGQGPEFLTYFQNEAQLEKSRLLSDRFSAERPKGSFSTLEIQRTEQGDSAMYLCATSLVGGLANTGELFFGEGSRLTVL.